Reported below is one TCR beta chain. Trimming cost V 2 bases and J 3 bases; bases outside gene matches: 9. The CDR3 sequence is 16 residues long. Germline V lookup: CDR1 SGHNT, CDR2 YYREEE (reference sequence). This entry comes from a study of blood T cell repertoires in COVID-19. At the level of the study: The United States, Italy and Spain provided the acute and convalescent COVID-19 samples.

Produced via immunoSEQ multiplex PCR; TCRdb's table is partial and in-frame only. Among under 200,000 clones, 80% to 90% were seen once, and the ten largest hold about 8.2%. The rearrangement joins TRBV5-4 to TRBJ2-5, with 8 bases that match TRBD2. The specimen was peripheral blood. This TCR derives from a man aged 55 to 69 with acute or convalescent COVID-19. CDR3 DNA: TGTGCCAGCAGCTTCCCTAGCGGGCAACGGGAAGAGACCCAGTACTTC. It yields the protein CASSFPSGQREETQYF. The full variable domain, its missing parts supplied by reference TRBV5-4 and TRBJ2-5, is ETGVTQSPTHLIKTRGQQVTLRCSSQSGHNTVSWYQQALGQGPQFIFQYYREEENGRGNFPPRFSGLQFPNYSSELNVNALELDDSALYLCASSFPSGQREETQYFGPGTRLLVL.